Each of the 4 T cell receptor beta chains below was sequenced from the same sample in a study of T-cell memory formation after mild COVID-19. TCRdb reanalysed the 5' RACE reads using MiXCR and keeps one entry per CDR3 protein. The sample gives hundreds of thousands of distinct CDR3 sequences, 15% of which show up once; 20% to 25% is in the top ten. The material sequenced was PBMCs or a T cell subset sorted from them (not recorded which). The receptors shown here come from a young man who had mild COVID-19 (a few samples of this study predate the infection). Cell type and time point are not known.

The chain has TRBV12-3 or TRBV12-4 and TRBJ1-6; D not certain. CDR3 length equals 13 residues. V was shortened by 5 bases and J by 9 bases, with 11 bases between the two germline ends. The CDR3 sequence: CASSPNLGSPLHF. The CDR3 DNA reads TGTGCCAGCAGTCCGAATCTCGGTTCACCCCTCCACTTT.

Details on this clonotype: At one boundary the junction diverges from the germline segment, which might be a read error. The chain joins TRBV19 to TRBJ2-1; the match to TRBD2 covers 15 bases. This CDR3 is built from 14 residues. The germline gives CDR1 LNHDA, CDR2 SQIVND (reference sequence). The CDR3 here is CASRGSGLAGGKLF. In nucleotides, the CDR3 is TGTGCCAGTAGGGGATCGGGACTAGCGGGGGGTAAACTCTTC.

This clonotype was counted a few times. The rearrangement uses TRBV3-1 and TRBJ2-7; 10 positions agree with TRBD2. The CDR3 has 15 residues. CDR1 and CDR2 (germline): LGHDT, YNNKEL (reference sequence). The ends lost 1 base at V and 3 bases at J; junction bases unmatched: 3. CDR3 coding DNA: TGTGCCAGCAGCCAAGTCTCTAGCGGGGGCTACGAGCAGTACTTC. Amino acid sequence: CASSQVSSGGYEQYF.

The rearrangement uses TRBV3-1 and TRBJ2-1; 12 positions match TRBD2. V was clipped by 4 bases and J by 7 bases; unmatched bases: 20. The CDR3 covers 20 residues. Germline V CDR1 and CDR2: LGHDT, YNNKEL (reference sequence). The CDR3 reads CASSPSIGLAGGRGTNEQFF. The CDR3 region has the DNA TGTGCCAGCAGCCCCTCCATTGGGCTAGCGGGGGGGCGGGGGACGAATGAGCAGTTCTTC.